This T cell receptor (beta chain) was recorded in a study of CD8+ T cells in alopecia areata. Notes on the study in general: Across lesional scalp, and particularly alopecia totalis/universalis, clonality surpassed that of normal scalp.

Points on this clone: What it binds is not known.

This CDR3 region has 13 residues. V was pared by 4 bases and J by 4 bases, with 2 bases of the junction left unmatched. Germline V CDR1 and CDR2: LGHNA, YNFKEQ. In a group of about 5 patients, CD4+ cells were sorted into CD25+CD127- cells. Extracted RNA was reverse transcribed into cDNA, the sequencing template. The table came from immunoSEQ multiplex PCR; TCRdb's copy has only in-frame clones and leaves some out. The table records some 8,000 clones, less than 75% of them present only once. Input material: CD4+ Tregs sorted from blood. This chain connects TRBV4-2 to TRBJ2-5, with 8 bases matching TRBD1. The receptor comes from a human donor with alopecia areata. For the CDR3, the DNA is TGTGCCAGCAGCCCAGGGGGCCCAGAGACCCAGTACTTC. Translated: CASSPGGPETQYF.